This T cell receptor beta chain was documented in a study of neurological immune-mediated disorders. Study outcomes and limitations: It was HTLV-1-associated myelopathy that showed the most TCR clonal expansion, while multiple sclerosis showed the least, falling below healthy controls.

5'RACE with 10-nucleotide random UMIs generated the cDNA. Sequencing runs each yielded over 200 million TCR-beta sequences from 15-18 subjects. Using its own MiXCR run on the 5' RACE reads, TCRdb lists one record per CDR3 protein. The data show about 49,000 distinct CDR3 sequences, about 12% seen once. This clonotype was observed at least ten times. What it binds is unknown. Trimming took 5 bases from V and 5 from J, leaving 26 bases between them. The CDR3 has 18 residues. The germline gives CDR1 SGHTS, CDR2 YDEGEE. Time point noted: longitudinal time-point 2. Where libraries were unsorted, they were derived from 2 million PBMCs stored at -80 degrees C.

Material for sequencing was PBMCs. The source is a male donor with HTLV-1-associated myelopathy (HAM/TSP). J is TRBJ1-5 and V is TRBV5-8; tentative D call: TRBD1 (6 bases). The CDR3 region has the DNA TGTGCCAGCAGGCGCTGGAGGACAAATTGGGGGGGCGATCAGCCCCAGCATTTT. Its protein product is CASRRWRTNWGGDQPQHF.